The 18 T cell receptor beta chains presented below share a single source sample, sequenced in a study of blood T cells in healthy people across ages (dated by TCRdb to between 2014 and 2017). Preparation of the library involved 5' RACE. TCRdb names Illumina HiSeq 2500 as the instrument used. A second PCR of roughly 6 to 11 cycles was run with a J-beta primer mix and a sample-barcoded 5' primer. Starting from the raw public reads, TCRdb applied fastp trimming at Q25, assembled clones with MiXCR and retained in-frame beta chains. Merged by CDR3 protein, the rows form single entries marked with the most common genes and DNA. This sample is represented by hundreds of thousands of distinct CDR3 sequences; 40% to 65% of them were singletons. The ten largest account for roughly 13% of the sample. Sequences were obtained from blood. Receptors originate from a woman older than 75 in good health.

On this clonotype itself: A read error is possible here, since a much larger clone lies one base away. The chain links TRBV28 to TRBJ2-3; D is perhaps TRBD2 (6 bases). Trimming took 0 bases from V and 4 from J, leaving 11 bases between them. The CDR3 extends over 15 amino acids. Germline V CDR1 and CDR2: MDHEN, SYDVKM. CDR3 in DNA: TGTGCCAGCAGTTTATGGACTAGAGGGGCAGATACGCAGTATTTT. Its protein is CASSLWTRGADTQYF.

Remarks on this clonotype: It may be a read error: a sequence one base away is much more abundant. This chain links TRBV27 with TRBJ2-1; 8 nucleotides align to TRBD2. V dropped 5 bases and J dropped 8; count of bases not matched to a gene: 11. The CDR3 covers 15 residues. Germline CDR1 MNHEY, CDR2 SMNVEV (reference sequence). The CDR3 loop reads CASSLAGTRLYEQFF. The CDR3 DNA follows: TGTGCCAGCAGTCTCGCCGGGACTAGATTATATGAGCAGTTCTTC.

In DNA form, the CDR3 reads TGTGCCAGCAGCTTCCCCGGGACTCTCACAGATACGCAGTATTTT. It specifies CASSFPGTLTDTQYF. This chain links TRBV7-2 with TRBJ2-3; the D gene is possibly TRBD2 (6 bases). Germline CDR1 is SGHTA and CDR2 is FQGNSA. V was clipped by 3 bases and J by 2 bases, with 12 bases between them. The CDR3 consists of 15 residues.

The rearrangement joins TRBV28 to TRBJ2-3; a weak D match, TRBD2 (5 bases). CDR3 length equals 17 residues. The V and J ends lost 7 bases and 0 bases respectively, with 20 bases between them. CDR1 is MDHEN and CDR2 is SYDVKM in the germline V gene. CDR3 amino acids: CASTLGGGVASTDTQYF. CDR3 bases: TGTGCCAGCACCCTCGGAGGAGGTGTTGCCAGCACAGATACGCAGTATTTT.

This clonotype was observed a handful of times. The chain couples TRBV7-2 to TRBJ2-7; 8 nucleotides match TRBD2. The CDR3 loop spans 15 amino acids. The germline CDR1 and CDR2 sequences are SGHTA and FQGNSA. The ends lost 1 base at V and 2 bases at J; junction bases unmatched: 4. The CDR3 loop is CASSLERGPTYEQYF. The CDR3 DNA follows: TGTGCCAGCAGCTTAGAGCGGGGGCCGACCTACGAGCAGTACTTC.

This clonotype was observed a few times. CDR3 DNA: TGTGCCAGCAGTGAAGGGGGGACAGGGGGCAATCAGCCCCAGCATTTT. This translates into CASSEGGTGGNQPQHF. The chain joins TRBV2 to TRBJ1-5; 10 bases are shared with TRBD1. V gave up 1 base and J gave up 2 bases; unmatched junction bases: 2. Germline CDR1 reads SNHLY; CDR2 reads FYNNEI. This CDR3 comprises 16 residues.

The chain employs TRBV29-1 and TRBJ2-1; a possible D gene is TRBD1 (6 bases). Germline CDR1 SQVTM, CDR2 ANQGSEA. Trimming took 7 bases from V and 8 from J, leaving 15 bases between them. This CDR3 has 12 amino acids. CDR3 DNA sequence: TGCAGCGGAAACAGGGTGGAGGATGAGCAGTTCTTC. Translating gives CSGNRVEDEQFF.

Concerning this clonotype: The junction departs from germline at one end; a sequencing error may be responsible. The chain is built from TRBV7-3 and TRBJ2-4; D possibly corresponds to TRBD1 (7 bases). The CDR3 is 15 residues long. Germline V lookup: CDR1 SGHTA, CDR2 FQGTGA. The chain's CDR3 is CASSLLRAGGNIRYF. DNA of the CDR3: TGTGCCAGCAGCCTCCTGAGGGCAGGGGGGAACATTCGGTACTTC.

This chain uses TRBV2 with TRBJ2-5, with TRBD1 matching 10 bases. The CDR3 spans 15 residues. V shed 6 bases and J 5 bases; nucleotides not matched to a gene: 9. Germline V CDR1 and CDR2: SNHLY, FYNNEI. CDR3 loop: CASRPTTGGGETQYF. The CDR3 coding sequence is TGTGCCAGCAGACCCACGACAGGGGGCGGCGAGACCCAGTACTTC.

The chain links TRBV12-3 or TRBV12-4 to TRBJ2-5; possible D gene TRBD2, 6 bases. Trimming pared 2 bases from V and 2 bases from J, leaving 12 bases between. This CDR3 contains 15 residues. The CDR3 loop reads CASSLSDYLQETQYF. DNA for the CDR3: TGTGCCAGCAGTTTATCGGACTACCTTCAAGAGACCCAGTACTTC.

The table lists this clonotype with a few counts. The chain is built from TRBV3-1 and TRBJ1-3, with TRBD1 identical over 8 bases. Germline lookup yields CDR1 LGHDT and CDR2 YNNKEL (reference sequence). V shed 1 base and J 9 bases; nucleotides not matched to a gene: 8. The CDR3 loop spans 15 amino acids. The DNA for the CDR3 is TGTGCCAGCAGCCAAGGCGACAGGGGATTCGGCACCATATATTTT. Translating it yields CASSQGDRGFGTIYF. The full variable domain, with the rest looked up from reference TRBV3-1 and TRBJ1-3, is DTAVSQTPKYLVTQMGNDKSIKCEQNLGHDTMYWYKQDSKKFLKIMFSYNNKELIINETVPNRFSPKSPDKAHLNLHINSLELGDSAVYFCASSQGDRGFGTIYFGEGSWLTVV.

The chain recombines TRBV2 with TRBJ2-5; the match to TRBD2 covers 12 bases. After removal of 4 bases from V and 4 bases from J, the junction contained 7 bases not matched to a gene. Germline lookup yields CDR1 SNHLY and CDR2 FYNNEI. CDR3 length: 16 residues. CDR3 coding DNA: TGTGCCAGCAGTGGGTTAACTAGCGGGAGGATAGAGACCCAGTACTTC. This sequence encodes CASSGLTSGRIETQYF.

The gene calls are TRBV20-1 and TRBJ2-3; 10 bases fit TRBD2. The length of the CDR3 is 14 residues. Germline lookup yields CDR1 DFQATT and CDR2 SNEGSKA (reference sequence). The ends lost 0 bases at V and 8 bases at J; junction bases unmatched: 5. CDR3 DNA sequence: TGCAGTGCTAGAGATCCGTCTAGCGGGGGTACGCAGTATTTT. Protein product: CSARDPSSGGTQYF.

This clonotype was counted only a few times. A read error may produce the germline difference seen at one junction end. The CDR3 DNA is TGTGCCGTCAGTAAACGGACTAGCGGGAGTACAGATACGCAGTATTTT. It yields the protein CAVSKRTSGSTDTQYF. This chain links TRBV10-3 with TRBJ2-3; 13 bases match TRBD2. This CDR3 is built from 16 residues. The V gene's germline CDR1 is ENHRY and CDR2 SYGVKD.

This clonotype was seen only a few times. Its ends do not fully match the called genes, so a read error is possible. V and J are TRBV29-1 and TRBJ2-1; D tentatively reads TRBD1 or TRBD2 (7 bases each). Germline-derived CDR1 and CDR2 are SQVTM and ANQGSEA. The CDR3 is 13 residues long. The CDR3 region is CSVARGGGNEPFF. CDR3 coding DNA: TGCAGCGTTGCCAGGGGGGGGGGAAATGAGCCGTTCTTC.

The chain uses TRBV15 and TRBJ2-1; 9 bases line up with TRBD2. The trim removed 1 base at V and 7 bases at J, leaving 5 bases unmatched. CDR3 size: 15 residues. Germline values: CDR1 LNHNV, CDR2 YYDKDF (reference sequence). CDR3: CATSRVAGVLNEQFF. CDR3 DNA: TGTGCCACCAGCAGAGTAGCGGGAGTACTGAATGAGCAGTTCTTC.

This clonotype was picked up many times. Mismatch with germline at one junction end may stem from a read error. The rearrangement uses TRBV12-3 or TRBV12-4 and TRBJ2-7; D might be TRBD1 or TRBD2, each matching 5 bases. The CDR3 is 14 residues long. CDR3: CASSFSVGTYGQYF. In DNA form, the CDR3 reads TGTGCCAGCAGCTTCTCGGTCGGGACCTACGGGCAGTACTTC.

The J gene is TRBJ2-6, the V gene TRBV30; TRBD1 matches 8 bases. CDR1 and CDR2 from the germline V gene are GTSNPN and SVGIG (reference sequence). V was pared by 1 base and J by 1 base, with 9 bases of the junction left unmatched. The CDR3 consists of 18 residues. The CDR3 DNA sequence: TGTGCCTGGAGTGGGATTGGACAGGGTGTGTCTGGGGCCAACGTCCTGACTTTC. This codes for CAWSGIGQGVSGANVLTF.